This TCR beta chain comes out of a study of T cells in Graves' hyperthyroidism and ophthalmopathy. Regions amplified from RNA transcripts were the TCR beta CDR3 regions. The TCR CDR3 was amplified in a first-round RT-PCR using the HTBI primer set. TCRdb used MiXCR to reprocess the multiplex PCR reads, holding one entry per CDR3 protein. The data hold nearly 750,000 distinct CDR3 sequences, with roughly a third observed a single time. CDR3 length: 15 residues. Germline V gene sequence: CDR1 MGHDK, CDR2 SYGVNS. Points from the study as a whole: From stable hyperthyroidism, ophthalmopathy was set apart by a 13 V-J model.

A note on this clonotype: Its antigen is still unknown. Relative to the germline gene, one junction end is altered; a read error may explain this.

The J gene is TRBJ2-7, the V gene TRBV25-1, with 10 bases that match TRBD1. The TCR comes from a woman between 35 and 50 years old with Graves' hyperthyroidism. Material: blood. CDR3 loop: CATSDSGQGAYEQYF. The CDR3 DNA reads TGTGCCACCAGTGATTCCGGACAGGGGGCCTACGAGCAGTACTTC.